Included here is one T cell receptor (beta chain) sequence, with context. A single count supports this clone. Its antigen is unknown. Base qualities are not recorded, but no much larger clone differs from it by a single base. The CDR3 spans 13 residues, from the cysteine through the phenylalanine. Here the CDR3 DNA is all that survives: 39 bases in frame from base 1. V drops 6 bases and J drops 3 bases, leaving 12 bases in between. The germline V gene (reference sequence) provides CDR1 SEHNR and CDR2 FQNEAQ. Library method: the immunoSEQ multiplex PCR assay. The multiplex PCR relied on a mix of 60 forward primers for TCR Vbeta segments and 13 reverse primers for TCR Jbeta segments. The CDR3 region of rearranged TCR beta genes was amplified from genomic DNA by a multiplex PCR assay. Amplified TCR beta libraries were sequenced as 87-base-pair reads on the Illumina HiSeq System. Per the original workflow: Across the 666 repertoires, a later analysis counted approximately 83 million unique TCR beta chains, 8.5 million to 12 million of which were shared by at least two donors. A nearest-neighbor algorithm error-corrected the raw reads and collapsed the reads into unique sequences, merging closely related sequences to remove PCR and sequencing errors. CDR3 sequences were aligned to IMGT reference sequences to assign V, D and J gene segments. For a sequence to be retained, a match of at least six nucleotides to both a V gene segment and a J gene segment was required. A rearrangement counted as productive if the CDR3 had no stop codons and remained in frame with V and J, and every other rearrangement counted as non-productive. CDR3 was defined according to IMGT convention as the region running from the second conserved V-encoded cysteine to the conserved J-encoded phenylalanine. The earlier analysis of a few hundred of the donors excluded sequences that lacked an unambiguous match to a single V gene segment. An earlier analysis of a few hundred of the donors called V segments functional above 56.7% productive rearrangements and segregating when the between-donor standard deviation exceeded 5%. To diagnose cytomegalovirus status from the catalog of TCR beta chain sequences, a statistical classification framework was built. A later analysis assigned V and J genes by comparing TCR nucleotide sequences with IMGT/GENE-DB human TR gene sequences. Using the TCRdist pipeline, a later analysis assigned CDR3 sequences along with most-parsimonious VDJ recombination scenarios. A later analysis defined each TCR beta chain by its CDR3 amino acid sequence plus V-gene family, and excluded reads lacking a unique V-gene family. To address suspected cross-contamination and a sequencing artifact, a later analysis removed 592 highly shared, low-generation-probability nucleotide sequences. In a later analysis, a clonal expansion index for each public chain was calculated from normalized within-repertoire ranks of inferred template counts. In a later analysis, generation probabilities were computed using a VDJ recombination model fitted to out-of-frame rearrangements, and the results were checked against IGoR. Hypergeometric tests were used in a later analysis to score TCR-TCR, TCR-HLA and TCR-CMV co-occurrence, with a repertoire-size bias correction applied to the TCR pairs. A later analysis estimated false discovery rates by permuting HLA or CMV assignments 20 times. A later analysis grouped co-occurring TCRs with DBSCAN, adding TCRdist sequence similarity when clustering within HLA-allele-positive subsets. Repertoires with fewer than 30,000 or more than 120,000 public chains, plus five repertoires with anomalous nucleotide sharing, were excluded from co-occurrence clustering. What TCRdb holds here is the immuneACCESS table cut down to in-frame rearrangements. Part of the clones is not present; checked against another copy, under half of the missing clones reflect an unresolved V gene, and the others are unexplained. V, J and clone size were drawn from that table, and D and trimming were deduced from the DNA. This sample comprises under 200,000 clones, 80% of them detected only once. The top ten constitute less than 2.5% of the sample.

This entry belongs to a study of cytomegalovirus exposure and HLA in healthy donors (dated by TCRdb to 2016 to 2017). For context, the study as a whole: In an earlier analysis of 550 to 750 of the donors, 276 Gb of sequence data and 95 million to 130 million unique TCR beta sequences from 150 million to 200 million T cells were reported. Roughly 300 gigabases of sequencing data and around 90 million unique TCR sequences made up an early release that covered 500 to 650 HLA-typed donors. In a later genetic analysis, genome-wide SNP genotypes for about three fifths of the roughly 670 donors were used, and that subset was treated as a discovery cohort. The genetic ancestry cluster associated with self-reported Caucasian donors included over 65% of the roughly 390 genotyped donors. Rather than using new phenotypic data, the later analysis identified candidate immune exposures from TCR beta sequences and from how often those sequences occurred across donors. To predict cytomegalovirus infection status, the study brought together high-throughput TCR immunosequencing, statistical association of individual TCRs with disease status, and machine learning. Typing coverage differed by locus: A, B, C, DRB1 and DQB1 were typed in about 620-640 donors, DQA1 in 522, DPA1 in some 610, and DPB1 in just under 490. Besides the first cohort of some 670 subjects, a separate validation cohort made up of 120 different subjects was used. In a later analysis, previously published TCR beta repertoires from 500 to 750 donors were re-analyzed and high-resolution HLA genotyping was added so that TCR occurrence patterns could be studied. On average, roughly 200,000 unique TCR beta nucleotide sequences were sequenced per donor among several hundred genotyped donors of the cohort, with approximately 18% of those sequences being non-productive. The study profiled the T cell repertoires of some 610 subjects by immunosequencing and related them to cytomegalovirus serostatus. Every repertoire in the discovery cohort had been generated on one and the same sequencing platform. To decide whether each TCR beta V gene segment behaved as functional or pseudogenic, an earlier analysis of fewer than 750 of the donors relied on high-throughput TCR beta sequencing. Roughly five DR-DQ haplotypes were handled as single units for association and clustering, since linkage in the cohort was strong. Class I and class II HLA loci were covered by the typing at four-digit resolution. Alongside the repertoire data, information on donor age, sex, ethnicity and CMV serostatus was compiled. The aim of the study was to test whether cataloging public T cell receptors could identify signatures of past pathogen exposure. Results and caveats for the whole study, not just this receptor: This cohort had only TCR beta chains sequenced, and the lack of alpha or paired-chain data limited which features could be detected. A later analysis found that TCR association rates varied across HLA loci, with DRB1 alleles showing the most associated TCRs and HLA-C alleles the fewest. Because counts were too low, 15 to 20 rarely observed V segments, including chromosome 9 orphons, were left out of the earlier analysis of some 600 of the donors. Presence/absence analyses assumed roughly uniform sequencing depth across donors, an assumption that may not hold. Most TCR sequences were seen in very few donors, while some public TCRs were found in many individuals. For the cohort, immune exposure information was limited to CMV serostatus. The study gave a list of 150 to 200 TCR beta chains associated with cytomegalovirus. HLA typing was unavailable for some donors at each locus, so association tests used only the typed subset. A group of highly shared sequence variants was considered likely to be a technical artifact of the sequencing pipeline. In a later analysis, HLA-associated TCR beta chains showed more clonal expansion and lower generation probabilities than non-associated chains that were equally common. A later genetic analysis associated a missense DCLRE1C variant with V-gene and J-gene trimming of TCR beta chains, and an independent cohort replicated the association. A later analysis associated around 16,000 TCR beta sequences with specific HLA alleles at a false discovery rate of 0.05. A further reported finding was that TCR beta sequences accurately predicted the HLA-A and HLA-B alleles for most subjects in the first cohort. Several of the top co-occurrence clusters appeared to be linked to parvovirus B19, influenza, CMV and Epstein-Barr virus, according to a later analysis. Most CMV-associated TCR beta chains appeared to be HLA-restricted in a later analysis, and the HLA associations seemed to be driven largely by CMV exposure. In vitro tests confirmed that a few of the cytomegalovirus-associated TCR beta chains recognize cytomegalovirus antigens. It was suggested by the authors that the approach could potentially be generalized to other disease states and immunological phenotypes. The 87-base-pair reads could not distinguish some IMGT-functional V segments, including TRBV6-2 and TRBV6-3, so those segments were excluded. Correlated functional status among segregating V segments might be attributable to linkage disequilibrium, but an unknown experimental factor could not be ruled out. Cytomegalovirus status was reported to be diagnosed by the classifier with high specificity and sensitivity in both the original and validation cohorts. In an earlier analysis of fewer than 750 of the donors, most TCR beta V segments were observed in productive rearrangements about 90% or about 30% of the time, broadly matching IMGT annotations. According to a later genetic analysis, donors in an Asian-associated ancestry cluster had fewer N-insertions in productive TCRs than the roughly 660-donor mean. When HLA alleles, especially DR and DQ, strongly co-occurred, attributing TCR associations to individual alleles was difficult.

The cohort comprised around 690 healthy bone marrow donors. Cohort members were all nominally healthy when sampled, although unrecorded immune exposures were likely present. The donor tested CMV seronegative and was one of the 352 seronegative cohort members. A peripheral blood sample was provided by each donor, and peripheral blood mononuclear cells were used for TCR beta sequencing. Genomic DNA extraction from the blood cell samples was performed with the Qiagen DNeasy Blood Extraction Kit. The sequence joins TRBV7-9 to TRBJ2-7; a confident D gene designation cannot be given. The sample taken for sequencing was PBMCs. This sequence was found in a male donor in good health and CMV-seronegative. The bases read TGTGCCAGCAGTACAGCCGTTTACTACGAGCAGTACTTC. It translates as CASSTAVYYEQYF.